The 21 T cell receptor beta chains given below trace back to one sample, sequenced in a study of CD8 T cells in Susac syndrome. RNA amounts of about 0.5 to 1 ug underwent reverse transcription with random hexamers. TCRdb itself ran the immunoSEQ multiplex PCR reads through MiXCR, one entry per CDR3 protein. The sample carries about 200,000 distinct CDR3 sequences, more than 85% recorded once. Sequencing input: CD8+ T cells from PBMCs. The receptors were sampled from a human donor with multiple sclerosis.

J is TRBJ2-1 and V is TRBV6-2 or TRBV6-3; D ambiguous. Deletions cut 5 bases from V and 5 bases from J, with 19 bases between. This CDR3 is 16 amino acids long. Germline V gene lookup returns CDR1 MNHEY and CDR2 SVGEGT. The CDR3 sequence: CASSGLVGPTNNEQFF. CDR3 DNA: TGTGCCAGCAGTGGCCTTGTTGGTCCGACAAACAATGAGCAGTTCTTC.

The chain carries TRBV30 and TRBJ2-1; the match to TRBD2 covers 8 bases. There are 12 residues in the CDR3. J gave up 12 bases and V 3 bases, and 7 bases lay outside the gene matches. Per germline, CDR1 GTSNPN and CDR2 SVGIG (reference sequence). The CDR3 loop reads CAWSGRDPGQFF. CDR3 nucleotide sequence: TGTGCCTGGAGCGGGAGGGATCCCGGGCAGTTCTTC.

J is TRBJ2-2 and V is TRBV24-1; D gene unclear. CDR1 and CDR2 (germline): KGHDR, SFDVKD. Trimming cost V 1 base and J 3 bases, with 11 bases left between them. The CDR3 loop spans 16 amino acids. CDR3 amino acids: CATSDFSAPDTGELFF. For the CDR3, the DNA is TGTGCCACCAGTGATTTTTCAGCACCTGACACCGGGGAGCTGTTTTTT.

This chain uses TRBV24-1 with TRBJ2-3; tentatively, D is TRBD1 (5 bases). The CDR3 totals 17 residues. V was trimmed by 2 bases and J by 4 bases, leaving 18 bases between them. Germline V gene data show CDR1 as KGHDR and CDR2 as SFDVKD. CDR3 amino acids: CATSDSAFPDSPDTQYF. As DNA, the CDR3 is TGTGCCACCAGTGATTCCGCCTTTCCCGACAGTCCAGATACGCAGTATTTT.

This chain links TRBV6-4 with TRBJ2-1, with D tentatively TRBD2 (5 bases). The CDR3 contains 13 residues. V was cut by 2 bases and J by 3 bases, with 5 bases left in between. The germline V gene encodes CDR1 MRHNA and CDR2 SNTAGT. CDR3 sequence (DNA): TGTGCCAGCAGTGACGGACTCTACAATGAGCAGTTCTTC. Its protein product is CASSDGLYNEQFF.

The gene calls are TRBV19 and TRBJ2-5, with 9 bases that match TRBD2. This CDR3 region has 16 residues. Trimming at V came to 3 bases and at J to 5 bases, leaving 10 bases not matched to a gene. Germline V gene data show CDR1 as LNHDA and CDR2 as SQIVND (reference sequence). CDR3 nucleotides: TGTGCCAGTAGTATTTTAGGCGGGAGGGCCGGGGAGACCCAGTACTTC. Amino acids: CASSILGGRAGETQYF.

This chain's CDR3 is CASSQEIPGTGNYNEQFF. The CDR3 DNA follows: TGCGCCAGCAGCCAAGAAATTCCGGGGACAGGGAACTACAATGAGCAGTTCTTC. The chain joins TRBV4-3 to TRBJ2-1; 9 bases agree with TRBD1. CDR3 length: 18 residues. The trim removed 0 bases at V and 3 bases at J, leaving 9 bases unmatched. Germline CDR1 and CDR2: LGHNA and YSLEER.

The CDR3 coding sequence is TGCGCCAGCACCCTGAGGGGAGGCGGCACTGAAGCTTTCTTT. The encoded protein is CASTLRGGGTEAFF. The V and J genes are TRBV4-1 and TRBJ1-1; possibly TRBD1 for D (5 bases). Germline CDR1 MGHRA, CDR2 YSYEKL. Trimming removed 7 bases from V and 4 bases from J, with 16 bases in between. The CDR3 runs to 14 residues.

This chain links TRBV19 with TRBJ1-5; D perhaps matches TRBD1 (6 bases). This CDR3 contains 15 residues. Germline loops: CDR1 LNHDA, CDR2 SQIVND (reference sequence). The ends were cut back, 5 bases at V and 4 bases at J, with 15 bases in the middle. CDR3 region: CASSVTGWGNQPQHF. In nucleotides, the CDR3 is TGTGCCAGTAGTGTTACAGGGTGGGGGAATCAGCCCCAGCATTTT.

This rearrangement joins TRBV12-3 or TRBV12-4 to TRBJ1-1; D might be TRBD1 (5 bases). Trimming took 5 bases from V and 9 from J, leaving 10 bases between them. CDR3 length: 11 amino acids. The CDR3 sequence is CASSAQGKAFF. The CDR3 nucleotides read TGTGCCAGCAGTGCTCAGGGTAAAGCTTTCTTT.

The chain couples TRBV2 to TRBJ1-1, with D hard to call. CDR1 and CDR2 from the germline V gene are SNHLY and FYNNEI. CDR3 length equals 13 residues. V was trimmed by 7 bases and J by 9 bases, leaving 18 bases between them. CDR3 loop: CASNPEGSGKAFF. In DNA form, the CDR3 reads TGTGCCAGCAACCCAGAGGGCAGCGGCAAAGCTTTCTTT. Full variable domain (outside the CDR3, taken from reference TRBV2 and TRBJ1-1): EPEVTQTPSHQVTQMGQEVILRCVPISNHLYFYWYRQILGQKVEFLVSFYNNEISEKSEIFDDQFSVERPDGSNFTLKIRSTKLEDSAMYFCASNPEGSGKAFFGQGTRLTVV.

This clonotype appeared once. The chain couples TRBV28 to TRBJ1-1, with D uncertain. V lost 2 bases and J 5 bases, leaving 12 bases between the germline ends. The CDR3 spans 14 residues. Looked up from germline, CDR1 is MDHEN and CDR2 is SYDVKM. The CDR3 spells CASSLSRGGTEAFF. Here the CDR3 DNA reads TGTGCCAGCAGTTTAAGTCGCGGAGGGACTGAAGCTTTCTTT.

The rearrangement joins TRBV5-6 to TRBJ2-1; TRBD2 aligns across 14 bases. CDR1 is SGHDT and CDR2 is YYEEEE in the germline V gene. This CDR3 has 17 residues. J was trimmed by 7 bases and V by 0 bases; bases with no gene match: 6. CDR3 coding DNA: TGTGCCAGCAGCTTGGGGACTAGCGGGAGGTTGGGGAATGAGCAGTTCTTC. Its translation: CASSLGTSGRLGNEQFF.

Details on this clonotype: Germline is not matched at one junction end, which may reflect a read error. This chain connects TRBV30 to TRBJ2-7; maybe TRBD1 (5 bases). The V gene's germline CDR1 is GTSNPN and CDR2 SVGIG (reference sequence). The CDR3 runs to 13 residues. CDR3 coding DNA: TGTGCCTGGGGTGTACATCAGGGCTACGAGCAGTACTTC. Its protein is CAWGVHQGYEQYF. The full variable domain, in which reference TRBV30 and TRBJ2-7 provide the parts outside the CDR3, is SQTIHQWPATLVQPVGSPLSLECTVEGTSNPNLYWYRQAAGRGLQLLFYSVGIGQISSEVPQNLSASRPQDRQFILSSKKLLLSDSGFYLCAWGVHQGYEQYFGPGTRLTVT.

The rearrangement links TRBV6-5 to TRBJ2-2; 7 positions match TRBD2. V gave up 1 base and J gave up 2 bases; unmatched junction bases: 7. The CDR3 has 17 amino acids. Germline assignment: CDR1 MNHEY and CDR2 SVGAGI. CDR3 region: CASSYYGGGPNTGELFF. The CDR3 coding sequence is TGTGCCAGCAGTTACTATGGGGGAGGGCCCAACACCGGGGAGCTGTTTTTT.

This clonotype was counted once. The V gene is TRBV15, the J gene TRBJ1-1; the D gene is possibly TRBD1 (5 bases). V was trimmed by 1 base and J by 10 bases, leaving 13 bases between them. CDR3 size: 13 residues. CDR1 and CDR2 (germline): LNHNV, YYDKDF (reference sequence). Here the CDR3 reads CATSRVGDEGAFF. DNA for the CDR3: TGTGCCACCAGCAGAGTAGGGGACGAAGGAGCTTTCTTT.

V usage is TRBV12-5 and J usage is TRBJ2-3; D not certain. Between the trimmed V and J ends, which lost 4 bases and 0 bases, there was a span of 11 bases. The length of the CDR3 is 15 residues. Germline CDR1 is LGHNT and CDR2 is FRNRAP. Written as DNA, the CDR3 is TGTGCTAGTGGTTCCACGTCCTTCAGCACAGATACGCAGTATTTT. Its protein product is CASGSTSFSTDTQYF. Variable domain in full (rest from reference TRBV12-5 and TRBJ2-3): DARVTQTPRHKVTEMGQEVTMRCQPILGHNTVFWYRQTMMQGLELLAYFRNRAPLDDSGMPKDRFSAEMPDATLATLKIQPSEPRDSAVYFCASGSTSFSTDTQYFGPGTRLTVL.

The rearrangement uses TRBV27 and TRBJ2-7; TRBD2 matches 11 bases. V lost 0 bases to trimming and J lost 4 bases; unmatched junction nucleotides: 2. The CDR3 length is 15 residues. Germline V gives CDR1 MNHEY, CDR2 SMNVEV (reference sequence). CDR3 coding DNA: TGTGCCAGCAGTTTATCACTAGCGGGAGTTTACGAGCAGTACTTC. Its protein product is CASSLSLAGVYEQYF.

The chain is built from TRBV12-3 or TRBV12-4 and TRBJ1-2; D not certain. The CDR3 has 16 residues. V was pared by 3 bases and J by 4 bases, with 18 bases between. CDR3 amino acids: CASSFAPGKRSYGYTF. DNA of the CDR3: TGTGCCAGCAGTTTCGCCCCAGGCAAGAGATCCTATGGCTACACCTTC.

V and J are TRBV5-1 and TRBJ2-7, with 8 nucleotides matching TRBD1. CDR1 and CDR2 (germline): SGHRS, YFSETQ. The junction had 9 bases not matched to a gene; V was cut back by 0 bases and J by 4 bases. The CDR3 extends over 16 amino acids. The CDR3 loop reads CASSLGQGMLKYEQYF. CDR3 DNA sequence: TGCGCCAGCAGCTTGGGACAGGGGATGCTTAAGTACGAGCAGTACTTC.

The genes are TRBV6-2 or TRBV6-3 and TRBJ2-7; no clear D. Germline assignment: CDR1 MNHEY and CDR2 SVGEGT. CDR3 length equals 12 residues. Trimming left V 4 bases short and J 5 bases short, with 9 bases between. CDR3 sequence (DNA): TGTGCCAGCAGTTTCGGTGATGACGAGCAGTACTTC. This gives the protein CASSFGDDEQYF.